The 12 T cell receptor beta chains in this list originate from one sample, sequenced in a study of blood T cell repertoires in COVID-19. Generated by immunoSEQ multiplex PCR, the TCRdb table keeps only in-frame clones and is missing some. The repertoire holds almost 200,000 clones, with 86% as singletons. Sequencing was performed on peripheral blood. Source of these receptors: a woman between 65 and 79 years old with acute or convalescent COVID-19.

This sequence joins TRBV7-3 and TRBJ2-1; 7 nucleotides align to TRBD2. J gave up 7 bases and V 5 bases, and 14 bases lay outside the gene matches. The CDR3 loop spans 16 amino acids. Germline V gives CDR1 SGHTA, CDR2 FQGTGA. The chain's CDR3 is CASSTQALAAVNEQFF. CDR3 coding DNA: TGTGCCAGCAGCACCCAGGCGCTAGCGGCAGTAAATGAGCAGTTCTTC.

This chain uses TRBV5-1 with TRBJ2-7, with D perhaps matching TRBD1 (6 bases). CDR3 size: 13 residues. Germline V gene sequence: CDR1 SGHRS, CDR2 YFSETQ. Trimming shortened V by 1 base and J by 4 bases, and 9 bases separated the two germline ends. In nucleotides, the CDR3 is TGCGCCAGCAGCTTGCGGACAGCGTACGAGCAGTACTTC. It is translated as CASSLRTAYEQYF. Supplemented by reference TRBV5-1 and TRBJ2-7, the full variable domain reads KAGVTQTPRYLIKTRGQQVTLSCSPISGHRSVSWYQQTPGQGLQFLFEYFSETQRNKGNFPGRFSGRQFSNSRSEMNVSTLELGDSALYLCASSLRTAYEQYFGPGTRLTVT.

The chain has TRBV27 and TRBJ2-3; D remains ambiguous. Trimming took 0 bases from V and 0 from J, leaving 7 bases between them. CDR1 is MNHEY and CDR2 is SMNVEV in the germline V gene (reference sequence). This CDR3 comprises 15 residues. As DNA, the CDR3 is TGTGCCAGCAGTTTATCGTTTTCTAGCACAGATACGCAGTATTTT. This translates into CASSLSFSSTDTQYF.

This chain links TRBV11-3 with TRBJ2-4; a weak D match, TRBD2 (7 bases). This CDR3 contains 15 residues. Trimming removed 5 bases at V and 6 bases at J, with 17 bases between. Germline V gives CDR1 SGHNT, CDR2 YENEEA. The CDR3, as DNA: TGTGCCAGCAGCGCCGTCCGGGGGGCTGGAAACATTCAGTACTTC. Its protein is CASSAVRGAGNIQYF.

The chain joins TRBV19 to TRBJ2-7; TRBD2 is a possible D gene (6 bases). CDR3 size: 12 residues. CDR1 and CDR2 from the germline V gene are LNHDA and SQIVND (reference sequence). The V and J ends lost 6 bases and 4 bases respectively, with 10 bases between them. The CDR3 here is CASSGSTYEQYF. In nucleotides, the CDR3 is TGTGCCAGTAGCGGGAGTACGTACGAGCAGTACTTC.

This sequence joins TRBV25-1 and TRBJ1-1; 7 bases agree with TRBD1. V was pared by 3 bases and J by 1 base, with 2 bases of the junction left unmatched. Germline CDR1 reads MGHDK; CDR2 reads SYGVNS. The CDR3 contains 14 residues. The CDR3 DNA is TGTGCCAGCAGTGAGGGACAGTGGAACACTGAAGCTTTCTTT. Its protein is CASSEGQWNTEAFF.

Points on this clone: This sample includes further DNA sequences coding for the same CDR3. The chain combines TRBV5-1 with TRBJ1-6, with 8 nucleotides matching TRBD1. There are 14 residues in the CDR3. J lost 7 bases, V lost 2 bases, and 2 bases had no gene match. Germline values: CDR1 SGHRS, CDR2 YFSETQ. The CDR3 protein is CASSLGQGNSPLHF. The DNA of the CDR3 is TGCGCCAGCAGCTTAGGACAGGGAAATTCACCCCTCCACTTT. The full variable domain, completed using reference TRBV5-1 and TRBJ1-6, is KAGVTQTPRYLIKTRGQQVTLSCSPISGHRSVSWYQQTPGQGLQFLFEYFSETQRNKGNFPGRFSGRQFSNSRSEMNVSTLELGDSALYLCASSLGQGNSPLHFGNGTRLTVT.

This sequence joins TRBV19 and TRBJ1-3; TRBD1 aligns across 7 bases. V dropped 7 bases and J dropped 5; count of bases not matched to a gene: 8. Germline CDR1 reads LNHDA; CDR2 reads SQIVND (reference sequence). The CDR3 has 14 residues. CDR3 DNA sequence: TGTGCCAGTATCCCACAGGGGATTAGAAACACCATATATTTT. Protein sequence: CASIPQGIRNTIYF.

The table lists this clone with a count of one. The rearrangement joins TRBV18 to TRBJ2-1, with TRBD1 identical over 10 bases. Per germline, CDR1 KGHSH and CDR2 LQKENI. This CDR3 is built from 15 residues. Germline trimming cut 3 bases from V and 8 bases from J; bases unmatched to any gene: 7. CDR3 bases: TGTGCCAGCTCACCCGGGACAGGGGACGTCGATGAGCAGTTCTTC. Protein: CASSPGTGDVDEQFF. Based on the CDR3 plus reference TRBV18 and TRBJ2-1, the full variable domain is NAGVMQNPRHLVRRRGQEARLRCSPMKGHSHVYWYRQLPEEGLKFMVYLQKENIIDESGMPKERFSAEFPKEGPSILRIQQVVRGDSAAYFCASSPGTGDVDEQFFGPGTRLTVL.

This sequence joins TRBV7-8 and TRBJ2-7, with 10 bases fitting TRBD2. The germline V gene has CDR1 SGHVS and CDR2 FQNEAQ. Losses at the gene ends were 6 bases for V and 7 bases for J; bases not matched to a gene: 12. This CDR3 spans 15 amino acids. CDR3 in amino acids: CASSSTSGTGWEQYF. The DNA for the CDR3 is TGTGCCAGCAGTTCCACTAGCGGGACCGGCTGGGAGCAGTACTTC.

The chain is built from TRBV21-1 and TRBJ2-7; the table's D call of TRBD1 was not tested on the DNA. TRBV21-1 has pseudogene status. The CDR3 loop spans 15 amino acids. In DNA, the CDR3 is TGTGCCAGCAACGTAAGGACAGGGGTTTTCCACGAGCAGTACTTC. It yields the protein CASNVRTGVFHEQYF.

This sequence joins TRBV4-1 and TRBJ2-3; 11 positions match TRBD2. Germline CDR1 and CDR2: MGHRA and YSYEKL. V lost 2 bases and J lost 6; bases outside the gene matches: 13. The CDR3 runs 18 residues. This chain's CDR3 is CASSQPGLAARIVDTQYF. CDR3 bases: TGCGCCAGCAGCCAACCGGGACTAGCGGCTAGGATTGTGGATACGCAGTATTTT.